This passage covers 9 T cell receptor beta chains from one sample sequenced in a study of cytomegalovirus exposure and HLA in healthy donors (dated by TCRdb to the late 2010s). Preparation of the library involved the immunoSEQ multiplex PCR assay. Held by TCRdb, this immuneACCESS table contains in-frame sequences only and omits some clones. Under half of the omission traces to an unresolved V gene where checked; the cause of the rest is unknown. The sample includes about 200,000 clones, with approximately 80% observed a single time. Of the sample, over 10% falls within the top ten clones. The sequenced sample was PBMCs. These receptors came from a woman aged 30 to 39 in good health and CMV-seropositive.

This clone was picked up one time. V is TRBV7-8 and J is TRBJ2-1; 10 nucleotides align to TRBD2. The CDR3 runs to 15 residues. Germline V CDR1 and CDR2: SGHVS, FQNEAQ. V shed 4 bases, J shed 10 bases, and the junction held 10 bases outside the gene matches. The CDR3 spells CASSSRAGGPEEQFF. Written as DNA, the CDR3 is TGTGCCAGCAGCTCCAGAGCGGGAGGGCCCGAGGAGCAGTTCTTC.

The gene calls are TRBV27 and TRBJ2-1; D is perhaps TRBD1 (6 bases). In germline, CDR1 is MNHEY, CDR2 SMNVEV (reference sequence). V lost 0 bases to trimming and J lost 7 bases, with 16 bases between them. The CDR3 runs to 16 residues. The CDR3 is CASSLSGPIGGNEQFF. The CDR3 DNA reads TGTGCCAGCAGTTTATCCGGGCCGATAGGGGGAAATGAGCAGTTCTTC.

This chain connects TRBV6-6 to TRBJ2-7, with D possibly TRBD1 on 6 matching bases. V lost 2 bases and J lost 4, with 9 bases in between. The CDR3 is made up of 13 amino acids. Germline CDR1 and CDR2: MNHNY and SVGAGI (reference sequence). DNA for the CDR3: TGTGCCAGCAGTTACGACAGGATGTACGAGCAGTACTTC. Translating gives CASSYDRMYEQYF.

This clone was recorded a few times. The chain couples TRBV5-1 to TRBJ2-3; 11 bases line up with TRBD1. After removal of 0 bases from V and 5 bases from J, the junction contained 5 bases not matched to a gene. The CDR3 has 16 residues. Germline values: CDR1 SGHRS, CDR2 YFSETQ. In DNA form, the CDR3 reads TGCGCCAGCAGCTTGGGGACAGGGGGCGGAATAGATACGCAGTATTTT. Translation gives CASSLGTGGGIDTQYF.

This chain connects TRBV6-5 to TRBJ2-7; 10 nucleotides align to TRBD1. V shed 0 bases, J shed 4 bases, and the junction held 3 bases outside the gene matches. The CDR3 is made up of 15 amino acids. Per the germline V gene, CDR1 is MNHEY and CDR2 is SVGAGI. DNA for the CDR3: TGTGCCAGCAGTTACTCCGGGACAGGGGATTACGAGCAGTACTTC. This encodes CASSYSGTGDYEQYF.

The chain employs TRBV28 and TRBJ1-5; 7 bases match TRBD1. The length of the CDR3 is 15 residues. Trimming took 6 bases from V and 2 from J; bases not matched to a gene: 7. Germline V gives CDR1 MDHEN, CDR2 SYDVKM. The CDR3 protein is CASSLIGQGNQPQHF. CDR3 coding DNA: TGTGCCAGCAGCCTTATCGGACAGGGCAATCAGCCCCAGCATTTT.

The chain uses TRBV7-8 and TRBJ2-1; 7 nucleotides agree with TRBD2. CDR1 SGHVS and CDR2 FQNEAQ come from the germline V gene. Losses at the gene ends were 1 base for V and 15 bases for J; bases not matched to a gene: 9. This CDR3 is 13 amino acids long. CDR3 amino acids: CASSLDGERDGFF. The CDR3 nucleotides are TGTGCCAGCAGCTTAGACGGCGAGCGGGATGGGTTCTTC.

This clone was seen a single time. J is TRBJ1-2 and V is TRBV27; 7 nucleotides align to TRBD1. The CDR3 is 20 residues long. V gave up 6 bases and J gave up 0 bases; unmatched junction bases: 22. The germline CDR1 and CDR2 sequences are MNHEY and SMNVEV (reference sequence). The CDR3 nucleotides read TGTGCCAGCAGGGACAGGTCAGCATCGCTGCCCTCCTTTACTAACTATGGCTACACCTTC. This codes for CASRDRSASLPSFTNYGYTF.

The chain employs TRBV2 and TRBJ2-1, with 9 bases lining up with TRBD1. V was clipped by 8 bases and J by 15 bases; unmatched bases: 5. The CDR3 is 10 residues long. Germline lookup yields CDR1 SNHLY and CDR2 FYNNEI. In nucleotides, the CDR3 is TGTGCCAGCCAGACAGGGGGGGCGTTCTTC. Its translation is CASQTGGAFF.